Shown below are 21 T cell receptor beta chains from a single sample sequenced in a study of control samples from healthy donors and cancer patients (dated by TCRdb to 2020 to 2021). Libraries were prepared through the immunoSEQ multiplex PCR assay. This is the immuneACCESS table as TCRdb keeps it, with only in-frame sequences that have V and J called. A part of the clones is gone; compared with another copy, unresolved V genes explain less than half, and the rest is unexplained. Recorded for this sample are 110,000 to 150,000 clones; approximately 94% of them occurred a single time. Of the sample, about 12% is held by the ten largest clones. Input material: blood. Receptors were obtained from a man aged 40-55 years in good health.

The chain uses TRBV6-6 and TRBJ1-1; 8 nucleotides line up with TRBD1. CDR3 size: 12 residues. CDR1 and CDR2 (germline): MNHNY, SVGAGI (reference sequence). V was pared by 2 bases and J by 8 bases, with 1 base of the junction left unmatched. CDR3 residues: CASSYHRGEAFF. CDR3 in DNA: TGTGCCAGCAGTTACCACAGGGGGGAAGCTTTCTTT.

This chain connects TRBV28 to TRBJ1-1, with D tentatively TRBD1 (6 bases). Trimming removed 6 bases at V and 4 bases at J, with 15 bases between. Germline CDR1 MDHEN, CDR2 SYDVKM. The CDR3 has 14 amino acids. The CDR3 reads CASRFWGGTTEAFF. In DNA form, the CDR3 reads TGTGCCAGCAGGTTTTGGGGGGGCACCACTGAAGCTTTCTTT.

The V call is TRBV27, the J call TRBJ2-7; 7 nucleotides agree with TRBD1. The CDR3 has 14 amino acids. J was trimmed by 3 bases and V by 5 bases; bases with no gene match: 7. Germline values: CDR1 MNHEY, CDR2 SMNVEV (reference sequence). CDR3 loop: CASSPRDRVYEQYF. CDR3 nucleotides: TGTGCCAGCAGTCCCCGGGACAGAGTCTACGAGCAGTACTTC.

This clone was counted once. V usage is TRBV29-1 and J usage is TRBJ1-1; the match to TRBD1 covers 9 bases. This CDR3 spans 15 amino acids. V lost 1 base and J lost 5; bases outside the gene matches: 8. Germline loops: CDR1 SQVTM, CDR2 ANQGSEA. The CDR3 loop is CSVEVSDRGTTEAFF. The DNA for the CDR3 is TGCAGCGTTGAAGTAAGTGACAGGGGGACGACTGAAGCTTTCTTT.

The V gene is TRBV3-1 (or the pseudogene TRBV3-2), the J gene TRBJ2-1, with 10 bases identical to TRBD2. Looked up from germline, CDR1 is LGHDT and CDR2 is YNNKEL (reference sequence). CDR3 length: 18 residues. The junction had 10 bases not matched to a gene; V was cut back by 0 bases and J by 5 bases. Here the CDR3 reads CASSQDHFRTSGDNEQFF. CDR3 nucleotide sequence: TGTGCCAGCAGCCAAGATCATTTTCGGACTAGCGGAGACAATGAGCAGTTCTTC.

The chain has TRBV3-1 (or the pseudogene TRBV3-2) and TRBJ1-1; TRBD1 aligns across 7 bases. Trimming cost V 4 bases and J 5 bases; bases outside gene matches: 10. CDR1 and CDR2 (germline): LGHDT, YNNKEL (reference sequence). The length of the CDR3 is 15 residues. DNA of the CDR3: TGTGCCAGCAGCCCTCGACAGGGAGAAAGAACTGAAGCTTTCTTT. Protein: CASSPRQGERTEAFF.

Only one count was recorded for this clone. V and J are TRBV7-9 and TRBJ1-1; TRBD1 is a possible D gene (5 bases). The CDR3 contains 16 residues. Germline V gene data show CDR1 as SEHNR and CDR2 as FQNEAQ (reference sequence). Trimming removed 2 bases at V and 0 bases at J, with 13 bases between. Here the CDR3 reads CASSLIREQMNTEAFF. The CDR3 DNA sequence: TGTGCCAGCAGCTTAATCAGGGAACAAATGAACACTGAAGCTTTCTTT.

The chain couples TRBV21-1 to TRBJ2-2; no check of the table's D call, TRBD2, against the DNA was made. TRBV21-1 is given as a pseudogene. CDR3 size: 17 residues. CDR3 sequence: CASSTSGGAKYTGELFF. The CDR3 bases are TGTGCCAGCAGCACTAGCGGGGGGGCGAAGTACACCGGGGAGCTGTTTTTT.

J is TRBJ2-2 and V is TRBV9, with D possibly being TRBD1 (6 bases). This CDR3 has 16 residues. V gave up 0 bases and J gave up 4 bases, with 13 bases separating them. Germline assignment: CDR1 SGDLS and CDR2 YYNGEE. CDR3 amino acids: CASSVEPGEFTGELFF. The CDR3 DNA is TGTGCCAGCAGCGTAGAACCAGGGGAGTTCACCGGGGAGCTGTTTTTT.

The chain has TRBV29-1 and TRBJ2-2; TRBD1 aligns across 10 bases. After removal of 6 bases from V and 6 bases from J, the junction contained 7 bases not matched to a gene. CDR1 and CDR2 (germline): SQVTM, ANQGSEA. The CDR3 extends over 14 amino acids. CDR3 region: CSVVGTGDAGELFF. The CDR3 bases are TGCAGCGTCGTCGGGACAGGGGATGCCGGGGAGCTGTTTTTT.

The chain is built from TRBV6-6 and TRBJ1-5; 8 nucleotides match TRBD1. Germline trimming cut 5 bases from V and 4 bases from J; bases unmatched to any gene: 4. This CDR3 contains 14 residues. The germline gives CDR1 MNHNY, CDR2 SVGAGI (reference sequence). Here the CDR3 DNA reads TGTGCCAGCAGTCTCGGACAGGGAAATCAGCCCCAGCATTTT. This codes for CASSLGQGNQPQHF.

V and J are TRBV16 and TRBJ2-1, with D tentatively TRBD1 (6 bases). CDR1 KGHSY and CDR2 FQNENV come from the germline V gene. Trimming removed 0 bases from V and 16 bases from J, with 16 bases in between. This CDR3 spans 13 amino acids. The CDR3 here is CASSQSQGRAVFF. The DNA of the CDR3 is TGTGCCAGCAGCCAATCGCAGGGGAGAGCCGTCTTCTTC.

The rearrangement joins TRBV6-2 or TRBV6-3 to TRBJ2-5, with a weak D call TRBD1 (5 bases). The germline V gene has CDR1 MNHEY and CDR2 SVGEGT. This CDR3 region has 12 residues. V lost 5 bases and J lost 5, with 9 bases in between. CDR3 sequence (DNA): TGTGCCAGCAGTCCGACAGATGAGACCCAGTACTTC. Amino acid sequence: CASSPTDETQYF.

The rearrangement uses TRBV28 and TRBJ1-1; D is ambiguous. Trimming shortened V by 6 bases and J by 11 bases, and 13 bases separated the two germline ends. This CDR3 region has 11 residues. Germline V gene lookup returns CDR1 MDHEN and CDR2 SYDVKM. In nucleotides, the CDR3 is TGTGCCAGCAGGCTCCTTTACACGGCTTTCTTT. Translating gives CASRLLYTAFF.

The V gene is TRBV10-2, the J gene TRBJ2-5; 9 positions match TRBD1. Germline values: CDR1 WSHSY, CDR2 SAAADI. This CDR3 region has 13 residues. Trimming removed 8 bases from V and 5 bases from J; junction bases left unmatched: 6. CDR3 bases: TGCGCCAGCCTGGGACAGGGTGGGGAGACCCAGTACTTC. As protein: CASLGQGGETQYF.

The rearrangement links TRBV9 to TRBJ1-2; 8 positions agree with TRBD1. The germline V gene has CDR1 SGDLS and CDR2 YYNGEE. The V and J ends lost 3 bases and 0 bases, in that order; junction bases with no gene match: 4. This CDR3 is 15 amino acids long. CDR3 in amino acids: CASSESGQANYGYTF. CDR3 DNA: TGTGCCAGCAGCGAATCGGGACAGGCTAACTATGGCTACACCTTC.

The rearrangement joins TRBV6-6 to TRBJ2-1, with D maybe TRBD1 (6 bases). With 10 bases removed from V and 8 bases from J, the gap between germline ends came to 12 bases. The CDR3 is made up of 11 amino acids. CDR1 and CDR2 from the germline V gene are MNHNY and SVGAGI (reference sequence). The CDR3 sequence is CATTGFDEQFF. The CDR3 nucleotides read TGTGCCACCACAGGGTTCGATGAGCAGTTCTTC.

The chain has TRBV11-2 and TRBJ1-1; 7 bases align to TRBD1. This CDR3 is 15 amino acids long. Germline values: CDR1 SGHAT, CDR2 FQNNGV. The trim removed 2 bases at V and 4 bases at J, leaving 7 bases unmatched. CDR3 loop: CASSLLGQDATEAFF. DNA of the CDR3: TGTGCCAGCAGCTTACTAGGACAGGATGCCACTGAAGCTTTCTTT.

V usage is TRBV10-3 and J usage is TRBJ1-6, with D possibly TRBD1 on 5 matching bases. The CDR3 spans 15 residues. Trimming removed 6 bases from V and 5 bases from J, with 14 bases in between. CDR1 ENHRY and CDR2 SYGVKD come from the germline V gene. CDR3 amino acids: CAIRTGTVDNSPLHF. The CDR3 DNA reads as TGTGCCATCAGGACCGGGACCGTTGATAATTCACCCCTCCACTTT.

CDR3 coding DNA: TGTGCCAGCAGCCGCGCAGGGATAGGGGCCAAAAACATTCAGTACTTC. Residues: CASSRAGIGAKNIQYF. V and J are TRBV5-6 and TRBJ2-4; TRBD1 is a possible D gene (5 bases). Trimming took off 4 bases at V and 1 base at J, with 15 bases between the two ends. The CDR3 totals 16 residues. The germline CDR1 and CDR2 sequences are SGHDT and YYEEEE.

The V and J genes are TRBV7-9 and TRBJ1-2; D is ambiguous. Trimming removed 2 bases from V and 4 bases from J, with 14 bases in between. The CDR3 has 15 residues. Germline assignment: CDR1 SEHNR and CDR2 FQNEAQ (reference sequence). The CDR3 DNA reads TGTGCCAGCAGCTTATCGAGGCTGGGAGGCTATGGCTACACCTTC. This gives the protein CASSLSRLGGYGYTF.